This T cell receptor (beta chain) was identified in a study of T cell responses to AZD1222 COVID-19 vaccine. This clone was found once. Its specificity is unknown. TCRdb's table, derived via immunoSEQ multiplex PCR, lists solely in-frame clones and lacks some. The sample has around 140,000 clones, about 90% seen once. V lost 0 bases and J 1 base, leaving 9 bases between the germline ends. The CDR3 runs 15 residues. In germline, CDR1 is LGHNA, CDR2 YSLEER. Study results and limitations: It should be noted that donors were predominantly white British and more often female, and clonal diversity was possibly underestimated. The peak T cell response came first, and repertoires were sampled only after it. Nearly half of unique spike-specific TCRs reportedly avoided B.1.351 and B.1.1.7 mutated regions.

The chain employs TRBV4-3 and TRBJ2-5; unclear D gene. This clonotype originated in an adult who received the AZD1222 COVID-19 vaccine. Sequencing used peripheral blood, obtained 28 days after the second AZD1222 dose. The CDR3 DNA follows: TGCGCCAGCAGCCAAGATTTTAGGGTCCAAGAGACCCAGTACTTC. Amino acids: CASSQDFRVQETQYF.